This TCR beta chain was captured by sequencing in a study of CD8 T cells in Susac syndrome. An amount of RNA that ranged from about 0.45 to 1 ug was reverse transcribed with random hexamers. TCRdb processed the immunoSEQ multiplex PCR reads anew with MiXCR; each CDR3 protein has one entry. The data show some 60,000 distinct CDR3 sequences, with roughly nine tenths seen just once and approximately 0.21% held by the top ten. Germline assignment: CDR1 LGHNA and CDR2 YSLEER. V was clipped by 4 bases and J by 2 bases; unmatched bases: 7. This CDR3 region has 17 residues. Sequencing was performed on CD8+ T cells from PBMCs. The J gene is TRBJ2-1, the V gene TRBV4-3, with 11 bases matching TRBD2. The TCR was taken from a human donor in good health. Here the CDR3 reads CASSPNLTSGTYNEQFF. Here the CDR3 DNA reads TGCGCCAGCAGCCCGAACCTGACTAGCGGGACCTACAATGAGCAGTTCTTC.